A single sample is the source of the 23 T cell receptor beta chains below, sequenced in a study of shared clonotypes between healthy human individuals. Measured with immunoSEQ multiplex PCR; TCRdb has only the in-frame clones, and not every one. The sample includes roughly 2.1 million clones, about 93% of them seen just once. As defined, naive CD8 cells were CD45RO-negative and positively selected for CCR7, with terminally differentiated effector memory CD45RA+ cells excluded. The sequenced material came from naive CD8+ T cells from PBMCs. These receptors all stem from a man aged 18 to 29 in good health. Some clones in this sample may be carry-over from other donors' samples.

This clone was picked up one time. This chain joins TRBV9 and TRBJ2-2; 7 bases align to TRBD2. From germline, CDR1 is SGDLS and CDR2 YYNGEE. Trimming took 2 bases from V and 3 from J; bases not matched to a gene: 7. The CDR3 contains 16 residues. Here the CDR3 reads CASSVGLAAYTGELFF. DNA for the CDR3: TGTGCCAGCAGCGTCGGGCTAGCGGCGTACACCGGGGAGCTGTTTTTT.

The chain employs TRBV6-5 and TRBJ2-2, with TRBD1 identical over 9 bases. Trimming at V came to 6 bases and at J to 7 bases, leaving 0 bases not matched to a gene. The germline V gene encodes CDR1 MNHEY and CDR2 SVGAGI. The CDR3 is 12 residues long. The CDR3 DNA reads TGTGCCAGCAGGGGACAGGGCGGGGAGCTGTTTTTT. Translation: CASRGQGGELFF.

CDR3 residues: CASSFNSGARETQYF. CDR3 DNA: TGTGCCAGCAGCTTTAATTCGGGGGCGAGGGAGACCCAGTACTTC. The chain uses TRBV7-8 and TRBJ2-5, with D perhaps assigned TRBD1 or TRBD2 (6 bases each). Trimming stripped 3 bases from V and 5 bases from J, with 16 bases between. Germline V CDR1 and CDR2: SGHVS, FQNEAQ. The CDR3 covers 15 residues.

This chain links TRBV28 with TRBJ2-7, with a tentative D call TRBD2 (6 bases). The V gene lost 2 bases and the J gene lost 5 bases, with 16 bases spanning the gap. The CDR3 contains 15 residues. The V gene's germline CDR1 is MDHEN and CDR2 SYDVKM. The CDR3 coding sequence is TGTGCCAGCAGTTTAGGGGTCACCGGAGGGGACGAGCAGTACTTC. This sequence encodes CASSLGVTGGDEQYF.

The chain couples TRBV7-9 to TRBJ2-1; D unclear. Germline CDR1 SEHNR, CDR2 FQNEAQ (reference sequence). The CDR3 is 14 residues long. V lost 4 bases to trimming and J lost 10 bases, with 17 bases between them. The DNA of the CDR3 is TGTGCCAGCAGCTCCACCCCCCCCTGGGCGGAGCAGTTCTTC. Translation gives CASSSTPPWAEQFF.

The chain employs TRBV4-3 and TRBJ2-7; TRBD1 matches 9 bases. The CDR3 loop spans 16 amino acids. The germline V gene encodes CDR1 LGHNA and CDR2 YSLEER. V lost 0 bases to trimming and J lost 2 bases; unmatched junction nucleotides: 5. The CDR3, as DNA: TGCGCCAGCAGCCAAGATACAAGGACAGGGGCCTACGAGCAGTACTTC. Protein: CASSQDTRTGAYEQYF.

This chain links TRBV19 with TRBJ2-7, with D perhaps matching TRBD1 or TRBD2 (5 bases each). The CDR3 consists of 15 residues. Deletions cut 6 bases from V and 9 bases from J, with 24 bases between. Germline CDR1 LNHDA, CDR2 SQIVND (reference sequence). CDR3 residues: CASSELLTRDLGQYF. The CDR3, as DNA: TGTGCCAGTAGCGAACTTCTTACTAGGGACCTCGGGCAGTACTTC.

The V call is TRBV5-1, the J call TRBJ2-3; TRBD2 agrees at 10 bases. With V trimmed by 0 bases and J by 7 bases, 8 bases remained unmatched. Germline V gene sequence: CDR1 SGHRS, CDR2 YFSETQ. The CDR3 covers 16 residues. CDR3 region: CASSLDLAGEENTQYF. In nucleotides, the CDR3 is TGCGCCAGCAGCTTGGACCTAGCGGGAGAGGAGAATACGCAGTATTTT.

This chain connects TRBV25-1 to TRBJ2-3, with D uncertain. V dropped 0 bases and J dropped 6 bases, with 10 bases sitting between them. Germline CDR1 MGHDK, CDR2 SYGVNS. This CDR3 is 14 amino acids long. The DNA for the CDR3 is TGTGCCAGCAGTGAATACCCCCCCGGTGATACGCAGTATTTT. Translating it yields CASSEYPPGDTQYF.

The gene calls are TRBV4-3 and TRBJ2-7, with D perhaps given as TRBD1 or TRBD2 (5 bases each). CDR3 size: 14 residues. Trimming shortened V by 1 base and J by 5 bases, and 12 bases separated the two germline ends. CDR1 and CDR2 from the germline V gene are LGHNA and YSLEER. The CDR3 spells CASSQVGDPDEQYF. The CDR3 DNA reads as TGCGCCAGCAGCCAAGTTGGGGACCCGGACGAGCAGTACTTC.

The chain links TRBV7-8 to TRBJ2-7; TRBD1 matches at 10 bases. Germline assignment: CDR1 SGHVS and CDR2 FQNEAQ. Unmatched junction bases numbered 6, after V lost 5 bases and J lost 2 bases. This CDR3 region has 15 residues. The CDR3 sequence: CASSISGTGAYEQYF. CDR3 nucleotides: TGTGCCAGCAGCATCTCCGGGACAGGGGCCTACGAGCAGTACTTC.

This clone was found a few times. This chain links TRBV19 with TRBJ1-5; no reliable D call. The CDR3 contains 14 residues. Trimming took 9 bases from V and 3 from J, leaving 15 bases between them. The germline gives CDR1 LNHDA, CDR2 SQIVND (reference sequence). CDR3 nucleotide sequence: TGTGCCAGCGCTCTGTCTGGGTTCAATCAGCCCCAGCATTTT. Translated, it gives CASALSGFNQPQHF.

The rearrangement links TRBV30 to TRBJ2-1, with TRBD2 as a possible D gene (6 bases). Trimming took off 5 bases at V and 2 bases at J, with 16 bases between the two ends. From germline, CDR1 is GTSNPN and CDR2 SVGIG (reference sequence). The CDR3 totals 15 residues. The CDR3 DNA reads as TGTGCCTGGTCGGCTCGGGAGAGTACCTACAATGAGCAGTTCTTC. Its protein product is CAWSARESTYNEQFF.

This clone showed up just once. The gene calls are TRBV4-3 and TRBJ1-3; no definite D call. This CDR3 region has 15 residues. Trimming left V 2 bases short and J 2 bases short, with 10 bases between. Germline lookup yields CDR1 LGHNA and CDR2 YSLEER. The CDR3 protein is CASSQTWAAGNTIYF. DNA of the CDR3: TGCGCCAGCAGCCAAACCTGGGCGGCTGGAAACACCATATATTTT.

The V call is TRBV7-8, the J call TRBJ1-2, with TRBD1 as a possible D gene (5 bases). V was trimmed by 1 base and J by 1 base, leaving 19 bases between them. The CDR3 covers 18 residues. Germline CDR1 SGHVS, CDR2 FQNEAQ. CDR3: CASSLDRDLGMLNYGYTF. The CDR3 DNA follows: TGTGCCAGCAGCTTAGACCGGGACCTCGGGATGCTTAACTATGGCTACACCTTC.

This chain joins TRBV27 and TRBJ2-7; no reliable D call. This CDR3 spans 16 amino acids. Germline CDR1 and CDR2: MNHEY and SMNVEV (reference sequence). V gave up 0 bases and J gave up 4 bases, with 16 bases separating them. This chain's CDR3 is CASSLSGPGETYEQYF. For the CDR3, the DNA is TGTGCCAGCAGTTTATCAGGGCCCGGCGAAACTTACGAGCAGTACTTC.

This rearrangement joins TRBV6-6 to TRBJ1-2, with D unresolved. This CDR3 comprises 14 residues. V shed 2 bases and J shed 6 bases, with 13 bases lying between them. The germline V gene has CDR1 MNHNY and CDR2 SVGAGI (reference sequence). This CDR3 is CASSYSDLYDGYTF. CDR3 nucleotides: TGTGCCAGCAGTTACAGCGACTTATACGATGGCTACACCTTC.

V and J are TRBV7-9 and TRBJ1-2; 10 bases are a match to TRBD1. CDR3 length: 14 residues. Germline values: CDR1 SEHNR, CDR2 FQNEAQ (reference sequence). V trimming: 5 bases; J trimming: 6 bases; junction bases outside the gene matches: 6. The CDR3 DNA follows: TGTGCCAGCAGCCCGACAGGGGGCTTTCATGGCTACACCTTC. Its translation is CASSPTGGFHGYTF.

The CDR3, as DNA: TGTGCCAGCAGTTACTCCGGACAGGCTCCCCTCCACTTT. Its protein is CASSYSGQAPLHF. This rearrangement joins TRBV6-5 to TRBJ1-6, with 7 bases that match TRBD1. Germline V lookup: CDR1 MNHEY, CDR2 SVGAGI. The J segment lost 13 bases and the V segment lost 0 bases, leaving 3 bases of the junction unmatched. The CDR3 has 13 residues.

The rearrangement uses TRBV5-5 and TRBJ2-7, with 9 bases matching TRBD2. The CDR3 length is 15 residues. V lost 1 base and J lost 3; bases outside the gene matches: 5. From germline, CDR1 is SGHKS and CDR2 YYEKEE (reference sequence). The CDR3 region is CASSLRLAGSYEQYF. Written as DNA, the CDR3 is TGTGCCAGCAGCTTGAGGCTAGCGGGAAGCTACGAGCAGTACTTC.

The rearrangement uses TRBV7-8 and TRBJ2-5; 8 bases map to TRBD1. J gave up 0 bases and V 4 bases, and 1 base lay outside the gene matches. Looked up from germline, CDR1 is SGHVS and CDR2 is FQNEAQ. The CDR3 is 14 amino acids. As DNA, the CDR3 is TGTGCCAGCAGCTGGACAGGGTACCAAGAGACCCAGTACTTC. Translation gives CASSWTGYQETQYF.

This clone was seen only a few times. The chain employs TRBV2 and TRBJ1-5; D might be TRBD1 (5 bases). Germline lookup yields CDR1 SNHLY and CDR2 FYNNEI. Trimming shortened V by 5 bases and J by 5 bases, and 16 bases separated the two germline ends. This CDR3 is built from 15 residues. CDR3 nucleotides: TGTGCCAGCAGTCCAGGGTCCCCGCCCTATCAGCCCCAGCATTTT. Translation gives CASSPGSPPYQPQHF.

The chain combines TRBV5-6 with TRBJ2-7, with D possibly matching TRBD1 (6 bases). The CDR3 extends over 14 amino acids. The V gene's germline CDR1 is SGHDT and CDR2 YYEEEE. The germline V and J ends were trimmed by 2 bases and 5 bases, with 14 bases remaining between them. The CDR3 DNA reads TGTGCCAGCAGCTTCTCTTCGAGGGGGAACGAGCAGTACTTC. Translating gives CASSFSSRGNEQYF.